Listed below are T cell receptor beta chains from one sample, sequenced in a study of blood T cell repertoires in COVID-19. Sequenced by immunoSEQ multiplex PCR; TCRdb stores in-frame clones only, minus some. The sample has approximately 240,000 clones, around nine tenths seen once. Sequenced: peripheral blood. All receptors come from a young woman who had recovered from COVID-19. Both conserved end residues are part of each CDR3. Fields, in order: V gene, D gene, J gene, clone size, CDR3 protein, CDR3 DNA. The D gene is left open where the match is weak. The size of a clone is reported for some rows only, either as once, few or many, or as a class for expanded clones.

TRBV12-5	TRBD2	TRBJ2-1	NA	CASGGDGAGVSHEQFF	TGTGCTAGTGGTGGTGACGGGGCGGGAGTGTCTCATGAGCAGTTCTTC
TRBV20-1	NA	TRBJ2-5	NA	CSGENGETQYF	TGCAGTGGGGAGAATGGAGAGACCCAGTACTTC
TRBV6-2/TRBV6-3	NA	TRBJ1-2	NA	CASSYTGYGYTF	TGTGCCAGCAGTTACACAGGCTATGGCTACACCTTC
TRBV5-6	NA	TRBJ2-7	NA	CASSLSGVREQYF	TGTGCCAGCAGCCTCTCGGGGGTTCGCGAGCAGTACTTC
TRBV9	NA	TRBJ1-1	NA	CASSAIPGTEAFF	TGTGCCAGCAGCGCCATTCCCGGGACTGAAGCTTTCTTT
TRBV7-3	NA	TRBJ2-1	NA	CASSSSVAAGNEQFF	TGTGCCAGCAGCTCCAGCGTGGCTGCCGGGAATGAGCAGTTCTTC
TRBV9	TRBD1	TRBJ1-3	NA	CASRGQAEPGNTIYF	TGTGCCAGCAGAGGACAGGCCGAACCTGGAAACACCATATATTTT
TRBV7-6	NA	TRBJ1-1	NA	CASSLKAGSGITEAFF	TGTGCCAGCAGCTTAAAGGCGGGCAGCGGTATCACTGAAGCTTTCTTT
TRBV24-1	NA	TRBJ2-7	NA	CATSDPSRYEQYF	TGTGCCACCAGTGATCCTTCCCGCTACGAGCAGTACTTC
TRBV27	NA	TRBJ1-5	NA	CASSSRTFLDQPQHF	TGTGCCAGCAGTTCGCGGACTTTTCTGGATCAGCCCCAGCATTTT
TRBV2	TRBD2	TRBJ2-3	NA	CASTGTSRGDTQYF	TGTGCCAGCACCGGGACTAGCAGGGGAGATACGCAGTATTTT
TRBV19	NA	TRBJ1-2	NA	CATLDSENLYGYTF	TGTGCCACCTTGGACAGCGAAAACCTCTATGGCTACACCTTC
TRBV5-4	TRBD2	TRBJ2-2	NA	CASSIGLAGTGELFF	TGTGCCAGCAGCATAGGACTAGCGGGAACCGGGGAGCTGTTTTTT
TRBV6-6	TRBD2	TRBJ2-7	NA	CASSYSGRDYYEQYF	TGTGCCAGCAGTTACTCGGGAAGGGACTACTACGAGCAGTACTTC
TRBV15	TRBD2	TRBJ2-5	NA	CATSRLAGDQETQYF	TGTGCCACCAGCAGACTAGCGGGAGACCAAGAGACCCAGTACTTC
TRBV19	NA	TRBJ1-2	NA	CASSIWGLEDYGYTF	TGTGCCAGTAGTATCTGGGGCCTAGAAGACTATGGCTACACCTTC
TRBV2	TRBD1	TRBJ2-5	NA	CASRGTGLETQYF	TGTGCCAGCAGGGGGACAGGTCTGGAGACCCAGTACTTC
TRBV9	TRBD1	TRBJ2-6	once	CASRDRGSGANVLTF	TGTGCCAGCAGGGACAGGGGGAGTGGGGCCAACGTCCTGACTTTC
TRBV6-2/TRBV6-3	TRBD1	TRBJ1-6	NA	CASSEDRASPLHF	TGTGCCAGCAGTGAGGACAGGGCTTCACCCCTCCACTTT
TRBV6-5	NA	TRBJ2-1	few	CASSYGGGSYNEQFF	TGTGCCAGCAGTTATGGGGGAGGCTCCTACAATGAGCAGTTCTTC
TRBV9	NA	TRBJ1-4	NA	CASSVGAGKEKLFF	TGTGCCAGCAGCGTTGGGGCAGGGAAGGAAAAACTGTTTTTT
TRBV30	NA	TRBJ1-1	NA	CAGGILDTEAFF	TGTGCCGGAGGGATATTAGACACTGAAGCTTTCTTT
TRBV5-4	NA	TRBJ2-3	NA	CASSLGSPTSPDTQYF	TGTGCCAGCAGCCTGGGATCACCGACTAGTCCAGATACGCAGTATTTT
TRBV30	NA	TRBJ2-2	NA	CAWSLSGTGELFF	TGTGCCTGGAGTCTCAGCGGCACCGGGGAGCTGTTTTTT
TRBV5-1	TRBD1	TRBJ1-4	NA	CASRPGTAATNEKLFF	TGCGCCAGCAGACCGGGGACAGCCGCAACTAATGAAAAACTGTTTTTT
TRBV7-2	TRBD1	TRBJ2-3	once	CASTTTGGSADTQYF	TGTGCCAGCACGACCACAGGGGGCAGTGCAGATACGCAGTATTTT
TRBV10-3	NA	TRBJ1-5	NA	CAISESVGTNQPQHF	TGTGCCATCAGTGAGTCGGTGGGGACTAATCAGCCCCAGCATTTT
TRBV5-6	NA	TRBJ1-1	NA	CASSLLPAQRYTEAFF	TGTGCCAGCAGCTTGCTCCCCGCCCAGCGGTACACTGAAGCTTTCTTT
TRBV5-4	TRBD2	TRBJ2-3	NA	CASSLGLAGGTDTQYF	TGTGCCAGCAGCTTGGGACTAGCGGGAGGAACTGATACGCAGTATTTT
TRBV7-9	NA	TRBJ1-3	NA	CASSSLLSGNTIYF	TGTGCCAGCAGTAGTCTGCTCTCTGGAAACACCATATATTTT
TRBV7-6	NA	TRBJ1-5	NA	CASSARTDNQPQHF	TGTGCCAGCAGCGCTAGGACAGACAATCAGCCCCAGCATTTT
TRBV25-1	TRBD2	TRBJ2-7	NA	CASSDSSGSGYEQYF	TGTGCCAGCAGTGACTCGAGCGGGAGTGGCTACGAGCAGTACTTC
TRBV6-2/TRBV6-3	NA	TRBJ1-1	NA	CASSTRSGGNTEAFF	TGTGCCAGCAGTACCCGGTCGGGAGGGAACACTGAAGCTTTCTTT
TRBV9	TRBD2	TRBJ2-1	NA	CASSAPMGEGTIEQFF	TGTGCCAGCAGCGCGCCCATGGGGGAGGGGACCATAGAGCAGTTCTTC
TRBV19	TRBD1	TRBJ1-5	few	CASTVGQGGNQPQHF	TGTGCCAGTACTGTGGGACAGGGTGGCAATCAGCCCCAGCATTTT
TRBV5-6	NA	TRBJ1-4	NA	CASSFFAGVNEKLFF	TGTGCCAGCAGCTTTTTCGCAGGGGTAAATGAAAAACTGTTTTTT
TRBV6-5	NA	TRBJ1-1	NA	CASSYSRGLDTEAFF	TGTGCCAGCAGTTACTCCCGGGGACTTGACACTGAAGCTTTCTTT
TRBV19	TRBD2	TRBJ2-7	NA	CASSISGSWSYEQYF	TGTGCCAGTAGTATAAGCGGGAGTTGGTCCTACGAGCAGTACTTC
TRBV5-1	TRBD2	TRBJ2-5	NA	CASSYGRDRGLAGSLTETQYF	TGCGCCAGCAGCTATGGTAGGGACAGGGGACTAGCGGGGAGCTTAACAGAGACCCAGTACTTC
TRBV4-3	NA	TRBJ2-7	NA	CASSQDGLAGEQYF	TGCGCCAGCAGCCAAGATGGTCTAGCTGGGGAGCAGTACTTC
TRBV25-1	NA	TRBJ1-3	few	CASSDSSSSGNTIYF	TGTGCCAGCAGTGACAGTTCAAGCTCTGGAAACACCATATATTTT
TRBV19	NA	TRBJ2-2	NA	CASSLPAGIAGELFF	TGTGCCAGTAGTTTGCCCGCAGGGATTGCCGGGGAGCTGTTTTTT
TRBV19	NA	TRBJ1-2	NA	CASSIDPPGSPTHWYTF	TGTGCCAGTAGTATAGATCCACCGGGAAGCCCTACTCATTGGTACACCTTC
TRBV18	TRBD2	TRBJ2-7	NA	CASSGTSGTYEQYF	TGTGCCAGCTCCGGGACTAGCGGGACCTACGAGCAGTACTTC
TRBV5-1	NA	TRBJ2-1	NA	CASSLDGHRYNEQFF	TGCGCCAGCAGCTTGGATGGGCATAGATACAATGAGCAGTTCTTC
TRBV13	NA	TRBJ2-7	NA	CASSLGTGSEQYF	TGTGCCAGCAGCTTAGGCACAGGATCCGAGCAGTACTTC
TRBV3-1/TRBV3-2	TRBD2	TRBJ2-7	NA	CASSQVLAGPSYEQYF	TGTGCCAGCAGCCAAGTGCTAGCGGGACCCTCCTACGAGCAGTACTTC
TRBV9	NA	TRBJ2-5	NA	CASGEGSIGTQYF	TGTGCCTCAGGGGAGGGGAGTATCGGGACCCAGTACTTC
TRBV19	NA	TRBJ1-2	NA	CASSTSGTMILGMYGYTF	TGTGCCAGTAGTACCTCCGGGACAATGATCCTGGGGATGTATGGCTACACCTTC
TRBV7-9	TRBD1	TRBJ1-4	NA	CASSSGQENEKLFF	TGTGCCAGCAGCTCGGGACAGGAGAATGAAAAACTGTTTTTT
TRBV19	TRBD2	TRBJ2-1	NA	CASSSSRSSSGSANEQFF	TGTGCCAGTAGTAGCTCCCGCTCGTCTAGCGGGAGTGCCAATGAGCAGTTCTTC
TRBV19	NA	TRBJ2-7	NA	CASSIGATPNEQYF	TGTGCCAGTAGTATAGGCGCCACCCCTAACGAGCAGTACTTC
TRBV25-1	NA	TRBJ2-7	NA	CASSEVGAVRF	TGTGCCAGCAGTGAAGTGGGAGCCGTCAGATTC
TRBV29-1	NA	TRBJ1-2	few	CSVIRERDGYTF	TGCAGCGTAATCCGGGAGAGGGATGGCTACACCTTC
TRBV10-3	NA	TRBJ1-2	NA	CAIKGGGGYTF	TGTGCCATCAAGGGCGGGGGTGGCTACACCTTC
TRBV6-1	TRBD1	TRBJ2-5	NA	CASSETPTGGALETQYF	TGTGCCAGCAGTGAAACCCCGACAGGGGGCGCCTTGGAGACCCAGTACTTC
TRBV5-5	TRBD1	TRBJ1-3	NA	CASSLTGDGNTIYF	TGTGCCAGCAGCTTGACAGGGGATGGAAACACCATATATTTT
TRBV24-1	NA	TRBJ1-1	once	CATRGPNTEAFF	TGTGCCACCCGAGGCCCGAACACTGAAGCTTTCTTT
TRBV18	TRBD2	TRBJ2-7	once	CASSPPLGGGRVPYEQYF	TGTGCCAGCTCACCGCCCCTTGGGGGCGGGAGGGTCCCCTACGAGCAGTACTTC